This passage covers 32 T cell receptor beta chains from one sample sequenced in a study of CD8 T cells in ankylosing spondylitis (dated by TCRdb to about 2017). Libraries came from 5' RACE. The run used an Illumina HiSeq 2500. TCRdb's own reprocessing of the public reads used fastp at Q25 and MiXCR and kept productive beta chains. Here each entry gathers all rows of one CDR3 protein and keeps the most common genes and DNA. The sample table records around 210,000 distinct CDR3 sequences; over 7% of these occur just once. Approximately 4.8% of the sample belongs to the ten largest clones. Material: blood, either unsorted or a sorted T cell fraction (not recorded which). These receptors were obtained from a female donor with ankylosing spondylitis or in good health (not recorded which).

This clonotype was seen repeatedly, ten times or more. The chain has TRBV11-2 and TRBJ2-1; 9 bases line up with TRBD2. The ends lost 3 bases at V and 9 bases at J; junction bases unmatched: 9. This CDR3 region has 15 residues. Looked up from germline, CDR1 is SGHAT and CDR2 is FQNNGV. CDR3 in amino acids: CASSLSLAGRAEQFF. As DNA, the CDR3 is TGTGCCAGCAGCTTGTCGCTAGCGGGGCGGGCTGAGCAGTTCTTC.

This clonotype was detected ten times or more. V is TRBV2 and J is TRBJ1-2; D ambiguous. The V gene lost 6 bases and the J gene lost 3 bases, with 11 bases spanning the gap. The CDR3 runs 13 residues. Germline V lookup: CDR1 SNHLY, CDR2 FYNNEI. The CDR3 sequence is CASRPGGYYGYTF. The DNA of the CDR3 is TGTGCCAGCAGACCAGGAGGTTACTATGGCTACACCTTC.

There are many counts of this clonotype. V is TRBV7-9 and J is TRBJ1-2, with D tentatively TRBD1 (6 bases). The V end lost 6 bases, the J end lost 6 bases, and 14 bases lay between the germline ends. The CDR3 runs 13 residues. From germline, CDR1 is SEHNR and CDR2 FQNEAQ (reference sequence). The CDR3 spells CASSFGQYDGYTF. The CDR3 region has the DNA TGTGCCAGCAGTTTCGGACAGTACGATGGCTACACCTTC.

This clonotype appeared many times. This sequence joins TRBV29-1 and TRBJ2-7, with a tentative D call TRBD2 (5 bases). The CDR3 runs 14 residues. The V end lost 4 bases, the J end lost 3 bases, and 16 bases lay between the germline ends. Germline V gives CDR1 SQVTM, CDR2 ANQGSEA. For the CDR3, the DNA is TGCAGCGTTGCTCTGCGGGCGACCGACTACGAGCAGTACTTC. This sequence encodes CSVALRATDYEQYF.

This clonotype was counted ten times or more. This sequence joins TRBV9 and TRBJ1-5, with D perhaps TRBD1 (6 bases). Germline loops: CDR1 SGDLS, CDR2 YYNGEE. V was shortened by 2 bases and J by 5 bases, with 14 bases between the two germline ends. This CDR3 is 15 amino acids long. CDR3 residues: CASSVEGGMYQPQHF. As DNA, the CDR3 is TGTGCCAGCAGCGTCGAGGGGGGAATGTATCAGCCCCAGCATTTT.

This clonotype was observed at least ten times. The V call is TRBV28, the J call TRBJ2-4, with 7 bases identical to TRBD2. Germline V gives CDR1 MDHEN, CDR2 SYDVKM. The length of the CDR3 is 14 residues. V lost 3 bases, J lost 7 bases, and 6 bases stayed unmatched. The CDR3 loop reads CASSLGTTGNIQYF. The CDR3 nucleotides read TGTGCCAGCAGTTTGGGGACTACGGGGAACATTCAGTACTTC.

Ten or more counts support this clonotype. J is TRBJ2-3 and V is TRBV6-5, with D possibly matching TRBD1 (5 bases). Trimming pared 2 bases from V and 2 bases from J, leaving 11 bases between. Germline V CDR1 and CDR2: MNHEY, SVGAGI. The CDR3 has 15 residues. The DNA for the CDR3 is TGTGCCAGCAGTTACACAGGCGAATCCACAGATACGCAGTATTTT. Protein product: CASSYTGESTDTQYF.

This clonotype was observed many times. The CDR3 DNA sequence: TGTGCCAGCAGTTACCCCCCCGAGAAGCTTGAGCAGTTCTTC. Residues: CASSYPPEKLEQFF. V and J are TRBV6-2 or TRBV6-3 and TRBJ2-1; D not certain. Trimming pared 2 bases from V and 9 bases from J, leaving 14 bases between. Germline loops: CDR1 MNHEY, CDR2 SVGEGT. The CDR3 is 14 residues long.

At least ten counts were recorded for this clonotype. The chain combines TRBV5-6 with TRBJ1-3; 7 nucleotides match TRBD1. Germline assignment: CDR1 SGHDT and CDR2 YYEEEE. The CDR3 runs to 17 residues. V was pared by 4 bases and J by 1 base, with 11 bases of the junction left unmatched. In DNA form, the CDR3 reads TGTGCCAGCAGCCTAGGGACAGCCTGGAGGTCTGGAAACACCATATATTTT. It translates to CASSLGTAWRSGNTIYF.

This clonotype showed up many times. This chain uses TRBV4-3 with TRBJ1-3; D uncertain. Germline V CDR1 and CDR2: LGHNA, YSLEER. The ends were cut back, 1 base at V and 4 bases at J, with 5 bases in the middle. This CDR3 contains 13 residues. CDR3 DNA sequence: TGCGCCAGCAGCCAAGTCCGGGGAAACACCATATATTTT. Its protein is CASSQVRGNTIYF.

Notes on this clonotype: Being one base from a much bigger clone, this may be a read error. Likely a read error: the CDR3 ends without its conserved phenylalanine or tryptophan. The chain couples TRBV5-6 to TRBJ2-7; D gene uncertain. The CDR3 extends over 11 amino acids. With 0 bases removed from V and 7 bases from J, the gap between germline ends came to 5 bases. Germline V gene data show CDR1 as SGHDT and CDR2 as YYEEEE. CDR3 nucleotide sequence: TGTGCCAGCAGCTTGGAGGGAGAGCAGTACTAC. Encoded protein: CASSLEGEQYY.

This clonotype was counted between two and nine times. V gene TRBV7-6 combines with J gene TRBJ2-4; D gene ambiguous. Germline CDR1 and CDR2: SGHVS and FNYEAQ. This CDR3 contains 13 residues. Trimming pared 5 bases from V and 8 bases from J, leaving 13 bases between. This CDR3 is CASSPQAKDIQYF. The CDR3 DNA sequence: TGTGCCAGCAGCCCTCAGGCTAAGGACATTCAGTACTTC.

This clonotype was observed a handful of times. CDR3 nucleotide sequence: TGTGCCAGCAGCCCAACACGACAGGGATTCTACAATGAGCAGTTCTTC. Residues: CASSPTRQGFYNEQFF. The rearrangement joins TRBV7-8 to TRBJ2-1; TRBD1 matches at 7 bases. This CDR3 is built from 16 residues. CDR1 SGHVS and CDR2 FQNEAQ come from the germline V gene. J gave up 3 bases and V 5 bases, and 10 bases lay outside the gene matches. Combining the CDR3 with reference TRBV7-8 and TRBJ2-1 gives the whole variable domain GAGVSQSPRYKVAKRGQDVALRCDPISGHVSLFWYQQALGQGPEFLTYFQNEAQLDKSGLPSDRFFAERPEGSVSTLKIQRTQQEDSAVYLCASSPTRQGFYNEQFFGPGTRLTVL.

CDR3 DNA sequence: TGTGCCAGCAGTTTAGAGTATGGCTACACCTTC. Translated: CASSLEYGYTF. This chain connects TRBV28 to TRBJ1-2; no reliable D call. Trimming took off 2 bases at V and 5 bases at J, with 3 bases between the two ends. The CDR3 has 11 residues. CDR1 MDHEN and CDR2 SYDVKM come from the germline V gene.

There are many counts of this clonotype. The V call is TRBV11-2, the J call TRBJ2-2; D gene unclear. Trimming left V 6 bases short and J 1 base short, with 6 bases between. CDR3 length: 13 amino acids. The germline V gene has CDR1 SGHAT and CDR2 FQNNGV. CDR3 sequence (DNA): TGTGCCAGCAGACCCATGAACACCGGGGAGCTGTTTTTT. It translates to CASRPMNTGELFF.

This clonotype came up many times. The chain uses TRBV7-2 and TRBJ2-5; weak D call: TRBD2 (5 bases). This CDR3 is 14 amino acids long. Germline V gene sequence: CDR1 SGHTA, CDR2 FQGNSA. Trimming pared 0 bases from V and 4 bases from J, leaving 9 bases between. CDR3 loop: CASSLAPGGETQYF. Here the CDR3 DNA reads TGTGCCAGCAGCTTAGCCCCTGGAGGAGAGACCCAGTACTTC.

This clonotype was seen ten or more times. The V call is TRBV30, the J call TRBJ1-5; 8 bases are a match to TRBD1. The ends lost 0 bases at V and 6 bases at J; junction bases unmatched: 1. The CDR3 is made up of 13 amino acids. Germline CDR1 reads GTSNPN; CDR2 reads SVGIG (reference sequence). CDR3 DNA: TGTGCCTGGAGTGTGGACAGGGTTCAGCCCCAGCATTTT. Translation gives CAWSVDRVQPQHF.

This rearrangement joins TRBV20-1 to TRBJ1-2; D unresolved. V dropped 6 bases and J dropped 8 bases, with 25 bases sitting between them. CDR1 and CDR2 (germline): DFQATT, SNEGSKA (reference sequence). The CDR3 contains 15 residues. CDR3 nucleotides: TGCAGTGCCAGCGGCGGGAGCGCAAGTACGGAAGGCTACACCTTC. Translating gives CSASGGSASTEGYTF.

This clonotype was seen only a few times. This may stem from a read error, because a much larger clone lies one nucleotide away. The J gene is TRBJ2-5, the V gene TRBV5-4, with 8 bases matching TRBD1. With 4 bases clipped from V and 4 bases from J, the junction kept 3 bases outside the gene matches. The CDR3 contains 13 residues. Germline V lookup: CDR1 SGHNT, CDR2 YYREEE (reference sequence). The CDR3 loop reads CASSPGGRETQYF. As DNA, the CDR3 is TGTGCCAGCAGCCCAGGGGGCAGAGAGACCCAGTACTTC.

This clonotype was picked up many times. The J gene is TRBJ2-5, the V gene TRBV10-3, with unresolved D. Germline V gives CDR1 ENHRY, CDR2 SYGVKD. This CDR3 is built from 13 residues. The V gene lost 2 bases and the J gene lost 7 bases, with 11 bases spanning the gap. CDR3 region: CAISEVVGWTQYF. The CDR3 coding sequence is TGTGCCATCAGTGAGGTGGTAGGCTGGACCCAGTACTTC.

The chain combines TRBV7-9 with TRBJ2-2, with D possibly being TRBD2 (6 bases). The length of the CDR3 is 16 residues. V lost 3 bases, J lost 1 base, and 12 bases lay in between. In germline, CDR1 is SEHNR, CDR2 FQNEAQ (reference sequence). The CDR3 region is CASSLYGGVNTGELFF. The CDR3 nucleotides read TGTGCCAGCAGCTTGTATGGCGGGGTGAACACCGGGGAGCTGTTTTTT.

This clonotype was counted at least ten times. The rearrangement links TRBV20-1 to TRBJ2-1, with 14 bases lining up with TRBD2. The CDR3 extends over 13 amino acids. The V gene's germline CDR1 is DFQATT and CDR2 SNEGSKA (reference sequence). The V segment lost 5 bases and the J segment 9 bases; nucleotides outside the gene matches: 3. CDR3 nucleotide sequence: TGCAGTGCTGCTGGACTAGCGGGAGGTGAGCAGTTCTTC. Translating gives CSAAGLAGGEQFF.

This clonotype was counted at least ten times. The rearrangement uses TRBV9 and TRBJ1-1; perhaps TRBD1 as D (5 bases). CDR1 is SGDLS, CDR2 YYNGEE, per germline. The CDR3 length is 14 residues. Deletions cut 0 bases from V and 4 bases from J, with 10 bases between. The CDR3 DNA reads TGTGCCAGCAGCGTAGCAGGCAGGGCCACTGAAGCTTTCTTT. This codes for CASSVAGRATEAFF.

This clonotype was seen many times. The V and J genes are TRBV20-1 and TRBJ2-7; 8 bases line up with TRBD2. The germline CDR1 and CDR2 sequences are DFQATT and SNEGSKA (reference sequence). The CDR3 has 16 amino acids. V shed 0 bases and J 0 bases; nucleotides not matched to a gene: 7. DNA of the CDR3: TGCAGTGCTAGAGATCCGAGACTAGCGCACTCCTACGAGCAGTACTTC. Protein product: CSARDPRLAHSYEQYF.

The chain recombines TRBV10-2 with TRBJ1-5; the D gene is possibly TRBD1 (6 bases). From germline, CDR1 is WSHSY and CDR2 SAAADI. V was cut by 8 bases and J by 3 bases, with 14 bases left in between. This CDR3 spans 14 amino acids. Written as DNA, the CDR3 is TGCGCCAGCGCCCTAGGGGGGTACAATCAGCCCCAGCATTTT. Translation: CASALGGYNQPQHF.

Ten or more counts support this clonotype. J is TRBJ2-1 and V is TRBV19; no reliable D call. Between the trimmed V and J ends, which lost 3 bases and 7 bases, there was a span of 7 bases. The CDR3 is made up of 12 amino acids. The germline gives CDR1 LNHDA, CDR2 SQIVND (reference sequence). As DNA, the CDR3 is TGTGCCAGTAGTATGTTTCGAAATGAGCAGTTCTTC. Its protein is CASSMFRNEQFF. The full variable domain, with the rest looked up from reference TRBV19 and TRBJ2-1, is DGGITQSPKYLFRKEGQNVTLSCEQNLNHDAMYWYRQDPGQGLRLIYYSQIVNDFQKGDIAEGYSVSREKKESFPLTVTSAQKNPTAFYLCASSMFRNEQFFGPGTRLTVL.

This clonotype was found many times. The J gene is TRBJ1-1, the V gene TRBV29-1, with D unclear. CDR1 is SQVTM and CDR2 is ANQGSEA in the germline V gene. The CDR3 covers 11 residues. V lost 7 bases to trimming and J lost 4 bases, with 10 bases between them. CDR3 sequence reads: CSAVLSTEAFF. The CDR3 coding sequence is TGCAGCGCAGTGTTGAGCACTGAAGCTTTCTTT.

The sample holds many counts of this clonotype. The chain uses TRBV7-9 and TRBJ2-1, with 11 bases that match TRBD2. V was pared by 2 bases and J by 3 bases, with 9 bases of the junction left unmatched. The CDR3 sequence is 18 residues long. Germline V lookup: CDR1 SEHNR, CDR2 FQNEAQ (reference sequence). The CDR3 DNA follows: TGTGCCAGCAGCTTAAGTAGCGGGGGGGCCGATTACTACAATGAGCAGTTCTTC. Translation: CASSLSSGGADYYNEQFF.

This clonotype was seen ten or more times. The genes are TRBV10-2 and TRBJ1-1, with D possibly TRBD1 on 5 matching bases. CDR3 length: 14 amino acids. The germline V gene has CDR1 WSHSY and CDR2 SAAADI. V lost 6 bases and J 3 bases, leaving 14 bases between the germline ends. CDR3 amino acids: CASRGIRGDTEAFF. DNA of the CDR3: TGCGCCAGCAGGGGGATACGAGGGGACACTGAAGCTTTCTTT.

In its sample, this clonotype was seen many times. This sequence joins TRBV20-1 and TRBJ2-5; D might be TRBD1 (5 bases). CDR3 length: 11 residues. V was pared by 4 bases and J by 7 bases, with 10 bases between. Germline V lookup: CDR1 DFQATT, CDR2 SNEGSKA (reference sequence). CDR3 sequence: CSATGNRTQYF. CDR3 DNA: TGCAGTGCTACAGGGAACAGGACCCAGTACTTC.

This clonotype was detected a few times. The chain uses TRBV6-2 or TRBV6-3 and TRBJ2-1; 7 bases fit TRBD2. Unmatched junction bases numbered 5, after V lost 2 bases and J lost 4 bases. CDR1 and CDR2 from the germline V gene are MNHEY and SVGEGT. This CDR3 contains 15 residues. The CDR3 reads CASSYGRGGYNEQFF. The DNA of the CDR3 is TGTGCCAGCAGTTACGGTCGGGGAGGGTACAATGAGCAGTTCTTC.

Regarding this clonotype: A single base separates this from a much larger clone, so it may be a read error. This chain joins TRBV7-2 and TRBJ2-4; the D gene could be TRBD1 or TRBD2 (6 bases each). The CDR3 loop spans 14 amino acids. CDR1 is SGHTA and CDR2 is FQGNSA in the germline V gene. Trimming took off 8 bases at V and 0 bases at J, with 11 bases between the two ends. The CDR3 DNA reads TGTACCAGCCAAGGGGGACTAGCCAAAAACATTCAGTACTTC. As protein: CTSQGGLAKNIQYF.